The T cell receptor beta chain described here comes from a study of radiotherapy plus CTLA-4 blockade in lung cancer. Trimming left V 1 base short and J 5 bases short, with 12 bases between. The V gene's germline CDR1 is SGHAT and CDR2 FQNNGV. This CDR3 is built from 14 residues. Clones were sequenced by immunoSEQ multiplex PCR, and TCRdb holds only the in-frame ones, with some missing. Among 60,000 to 70,000 clones listed, about 83% were seen once. This clone appeared once. This material consisted of peripheral blood, taken from a patient treated with radiotherapy plus ipilimumab. This TCR was sampled from a human donor with non-small cell lung cancer who had a partial response to radiotherapy plus ipilimumab. The rearrangement joins TRBV11-2 to TRBJ2-7; perhaps TRBD1 as D (6 bases). Here the CDR3 DNA reads TGTGCCAGCAGCTTAGCACAGGGCCGTCACGAGCAGTACTTC. Protein product: CASSLAQGRHEQYF.